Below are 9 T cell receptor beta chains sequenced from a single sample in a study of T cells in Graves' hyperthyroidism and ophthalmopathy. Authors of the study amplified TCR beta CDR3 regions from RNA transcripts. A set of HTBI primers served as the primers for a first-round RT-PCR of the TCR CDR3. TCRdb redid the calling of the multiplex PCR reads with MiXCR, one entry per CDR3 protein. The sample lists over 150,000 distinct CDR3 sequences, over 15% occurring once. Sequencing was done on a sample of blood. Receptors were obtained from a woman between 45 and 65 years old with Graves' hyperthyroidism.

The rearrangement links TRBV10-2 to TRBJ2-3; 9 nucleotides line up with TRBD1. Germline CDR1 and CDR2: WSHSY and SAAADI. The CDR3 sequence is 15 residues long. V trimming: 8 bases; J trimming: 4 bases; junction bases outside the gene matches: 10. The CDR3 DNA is TGCGCCAGCGCGAGGGCGGGACAGGGTCCAGATACGCAGTATTTT. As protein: CASARAGQGPDTQYF.

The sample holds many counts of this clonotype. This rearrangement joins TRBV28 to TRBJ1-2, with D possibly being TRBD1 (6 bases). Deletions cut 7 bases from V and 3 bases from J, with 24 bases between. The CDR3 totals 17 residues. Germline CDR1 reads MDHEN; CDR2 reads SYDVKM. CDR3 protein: CASNPSGRGFNDYGYTF. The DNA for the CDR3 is TGTGCCAGCAACCCATCGGGCAGGGGTTTTAACGACTATGGCTACACCTTC.

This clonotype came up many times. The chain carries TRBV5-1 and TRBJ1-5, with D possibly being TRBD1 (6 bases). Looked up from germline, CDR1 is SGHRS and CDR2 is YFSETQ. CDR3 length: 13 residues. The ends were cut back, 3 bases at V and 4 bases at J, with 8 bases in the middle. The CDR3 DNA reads TGCGCCAGCAGCTCACAGGGAAATCAGCCCCAGCATTTT. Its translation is CASSSQGNQPQHF. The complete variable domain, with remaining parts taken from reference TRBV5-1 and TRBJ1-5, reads KAGVTQTPRYLIKTRGQQVTLSCSPISGHRSVSWYQQTPGQGLQFLFEYFSETQRNKGNFPGRFSGRQFSNSRSEMNVSTLELGDSALYLCASSSQGNQPQHFGDGTRLSIL.

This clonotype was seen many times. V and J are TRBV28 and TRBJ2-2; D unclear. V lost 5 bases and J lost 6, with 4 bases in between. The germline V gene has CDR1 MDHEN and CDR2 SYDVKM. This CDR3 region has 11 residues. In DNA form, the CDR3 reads TGTGCCAGCAGTAGATCCGGGGAGCTGTTTTTT. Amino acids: CASSRSGELFF.

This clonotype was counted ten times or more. The CDR3 reads CASHGGGWETQYF. Here the CDR3 DNA reads TGTGCCAGCCATGGGGGGGGCTGGGAGACCCAGTACTTC. The chain is built from TRBV7-6 and TRBJ2-5; maybe TRBD2 (7 bases). V was trimmed by 8 bases and J by 5 bases, leaving 15 bases between them. The CDR3 runs 13 residues. The germline V gene has CDR1 SGHVS and CDR2 FNYEAQ.

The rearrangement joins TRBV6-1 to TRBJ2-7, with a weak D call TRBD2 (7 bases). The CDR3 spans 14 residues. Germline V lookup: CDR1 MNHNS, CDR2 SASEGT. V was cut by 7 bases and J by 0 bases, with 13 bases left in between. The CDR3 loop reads CASTKGGSSYEQYF. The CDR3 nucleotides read TGTGCCAGCACCAAGGGGGGGAGCTCCTACGAGCAGTACTTC.

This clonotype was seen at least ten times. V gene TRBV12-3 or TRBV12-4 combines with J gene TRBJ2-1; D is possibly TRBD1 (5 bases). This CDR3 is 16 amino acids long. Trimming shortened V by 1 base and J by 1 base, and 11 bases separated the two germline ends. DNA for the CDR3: TGTGCCAGCAGTTTAGGGGTGACAGTTTCCTACAATGAGCAGTTCTTC. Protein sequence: CASSLGVTVSYNEQFF.

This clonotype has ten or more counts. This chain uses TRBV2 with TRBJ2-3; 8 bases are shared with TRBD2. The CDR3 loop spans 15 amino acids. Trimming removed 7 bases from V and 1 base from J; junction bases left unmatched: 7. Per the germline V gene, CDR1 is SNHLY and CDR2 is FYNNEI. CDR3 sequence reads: CASTSNSGGTDTQYF. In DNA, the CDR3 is TGTGCCAGCACCTCCAATAGCGGGGGCACAGATACGCAGTATTTT. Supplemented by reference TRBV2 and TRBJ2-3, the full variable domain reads EPEVTQTPSHQVTQMGQEVILRCVPISNHLYFYWYRQILGQKVEFLVSFYNNEISEKSEIFDDQFSVERPDGSNFTLKIRSTKLEDSAMYFCASTSNSGGTDTQYFGPGTRLTVL.

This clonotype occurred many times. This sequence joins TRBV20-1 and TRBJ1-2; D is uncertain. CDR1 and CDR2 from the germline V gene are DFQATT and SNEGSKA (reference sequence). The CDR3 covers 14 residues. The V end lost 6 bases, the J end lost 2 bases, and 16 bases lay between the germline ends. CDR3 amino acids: CSAPPPSLNYGYTF. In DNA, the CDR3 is TGCAGTGCCCCGCCCCCCAGCCTAAACTATGGCTACACCTTC.